Here is one T cell receptor (beta chain) with its context. The antigen remains undetermined. This sample was taken from a study of cytomegalovirus exposure and HLA in healthy donors. Findings and caveats of the study: That first-cohort TCR clusters tended to co-occur in the 90 to 150 validation repertoires was found in a later analysis. TCR sequences were mostly rare, though some public TCRs occurred in many donors. There were 150 to 200 TCR beta chains listed as cytomegalovirus-associated.

CDR1 and CDR2 from the germline V gene are MGHDK and SYGVNS. The CDR3 has 14 residues. V was trimmed by 4 bases and J by 4 bases, leaving 13 bases between them. The assay was immunoSEQ multiplex PCR, and TCRdb's table has in-frame clones only and misses some. The profile shows 130,000 to 150,000 clones, about 89% of them singletons. The chain carries TRBV25-1 and TRBJ1-2, with D hard to call. The receptor was isolated from a woman younger than 30 in good health and CMV-seropositive. Sequenced input: PBMCs. CDR3 DNA: TGTGCCAGCAGTGCCGCCGGGATACTCTATGGCTACACCTTC. Its protein product is CASSAAGILYGYTF.